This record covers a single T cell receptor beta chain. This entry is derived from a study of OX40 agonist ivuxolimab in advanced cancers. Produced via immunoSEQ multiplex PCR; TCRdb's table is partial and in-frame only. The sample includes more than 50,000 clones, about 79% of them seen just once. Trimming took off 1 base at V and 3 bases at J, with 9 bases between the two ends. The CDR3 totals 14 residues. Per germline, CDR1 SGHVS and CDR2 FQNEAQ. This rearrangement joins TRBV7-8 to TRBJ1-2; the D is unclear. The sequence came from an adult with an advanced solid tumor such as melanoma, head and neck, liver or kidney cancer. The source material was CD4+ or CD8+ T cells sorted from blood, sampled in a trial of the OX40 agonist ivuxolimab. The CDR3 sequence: CASSLDGPHYGYTF. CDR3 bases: TGTGCCAGCAGCTTAGATGGACCCCACTATGGCTACACCTTC.